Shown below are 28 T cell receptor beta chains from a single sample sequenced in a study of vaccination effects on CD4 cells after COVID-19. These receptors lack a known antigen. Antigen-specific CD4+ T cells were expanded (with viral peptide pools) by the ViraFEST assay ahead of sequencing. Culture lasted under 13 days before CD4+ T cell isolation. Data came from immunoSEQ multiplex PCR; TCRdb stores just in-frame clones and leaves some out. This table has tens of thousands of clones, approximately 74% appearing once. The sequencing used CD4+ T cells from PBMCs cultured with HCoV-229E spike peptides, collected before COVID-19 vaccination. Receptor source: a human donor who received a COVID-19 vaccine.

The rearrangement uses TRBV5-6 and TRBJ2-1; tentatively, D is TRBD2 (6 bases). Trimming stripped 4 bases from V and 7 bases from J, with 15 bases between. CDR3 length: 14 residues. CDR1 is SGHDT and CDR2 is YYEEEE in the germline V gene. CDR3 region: CASSLEGIWNEQFF. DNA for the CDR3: TGTGCCAGCAGCCTGGAGGGCATCTGGAATGAGCAGTTCTTC.

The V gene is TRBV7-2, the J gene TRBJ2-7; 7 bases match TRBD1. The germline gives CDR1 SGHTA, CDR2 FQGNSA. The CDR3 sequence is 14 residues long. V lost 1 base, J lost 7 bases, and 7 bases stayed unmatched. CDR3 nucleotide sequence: TGTGCCAGCAGCTTAGGAGACAGGGATGGGGAGCAGTACGTC. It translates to CASSLGDRDGEQYV.

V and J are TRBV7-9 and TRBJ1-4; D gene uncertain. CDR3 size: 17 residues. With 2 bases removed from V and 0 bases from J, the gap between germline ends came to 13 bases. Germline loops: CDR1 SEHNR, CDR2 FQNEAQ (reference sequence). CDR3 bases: TGTGCCAGCAGCTTACCCGGACTTCTTGCAACTAATGAAAAACTGTTTTTT. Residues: CASSLPGLLATNEKLFF.

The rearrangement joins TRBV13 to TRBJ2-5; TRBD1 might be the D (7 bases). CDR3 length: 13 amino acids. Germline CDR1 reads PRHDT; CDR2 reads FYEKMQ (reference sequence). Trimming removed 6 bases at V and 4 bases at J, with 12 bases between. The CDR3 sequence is CASRGQEGETQYF. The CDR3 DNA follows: TGTGCCAGCAGAGGACAGGAGGGAGAGACCCAGTACTTC.

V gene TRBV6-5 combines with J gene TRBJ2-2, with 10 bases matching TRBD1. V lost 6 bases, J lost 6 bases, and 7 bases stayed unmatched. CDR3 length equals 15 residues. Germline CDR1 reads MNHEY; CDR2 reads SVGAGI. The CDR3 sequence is CASSAGTGVPGELFF. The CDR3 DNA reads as TGTGCCAGCAGCGCCGGGACAGGGGTACCCGGGGAGCTGTTTTTT.

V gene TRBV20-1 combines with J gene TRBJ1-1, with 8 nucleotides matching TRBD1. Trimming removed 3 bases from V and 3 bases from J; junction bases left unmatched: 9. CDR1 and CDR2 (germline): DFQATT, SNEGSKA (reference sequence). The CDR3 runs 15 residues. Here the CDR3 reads CSASTGGKTYTEAFF. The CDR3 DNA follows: TGCAGTGCTAGTACAGGGGGGAAGACTTACACTGAAGCTTTCTTT.

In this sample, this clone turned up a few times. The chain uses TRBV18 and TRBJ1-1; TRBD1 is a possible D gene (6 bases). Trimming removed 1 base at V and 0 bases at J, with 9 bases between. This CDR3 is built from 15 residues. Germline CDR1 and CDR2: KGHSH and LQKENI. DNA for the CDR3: TGTGCCAGCTCACCACATGAGGGGGTGAACACTGAAGCTTTCTTT. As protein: CASSPHEGVNTEAFF.

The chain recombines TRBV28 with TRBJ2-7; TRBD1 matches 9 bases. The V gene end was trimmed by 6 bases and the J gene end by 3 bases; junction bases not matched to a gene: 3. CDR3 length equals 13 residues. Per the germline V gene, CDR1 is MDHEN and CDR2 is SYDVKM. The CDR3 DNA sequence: TGTGCCAGCAGAGGACAGGGGTACTACGAGCAGTACGTC. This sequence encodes CASRGQGYYEQYV.

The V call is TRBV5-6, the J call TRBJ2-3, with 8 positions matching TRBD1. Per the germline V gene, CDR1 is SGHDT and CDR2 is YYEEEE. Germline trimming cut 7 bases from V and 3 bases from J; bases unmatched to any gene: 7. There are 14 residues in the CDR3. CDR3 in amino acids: CASGDRKGTDTQYF. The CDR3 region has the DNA TGTGCCAGCGGGGACAGGAAGGGGACAGATACGCAGTATTTT.

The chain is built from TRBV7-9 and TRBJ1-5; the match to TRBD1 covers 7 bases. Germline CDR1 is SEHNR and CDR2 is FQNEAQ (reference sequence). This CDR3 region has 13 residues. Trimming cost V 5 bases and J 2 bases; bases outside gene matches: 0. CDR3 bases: TGTGCCAGCAGCCAGGGGGGCAATCAGCCCCAGCATTTT. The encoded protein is CASSQGGNQPQHF.

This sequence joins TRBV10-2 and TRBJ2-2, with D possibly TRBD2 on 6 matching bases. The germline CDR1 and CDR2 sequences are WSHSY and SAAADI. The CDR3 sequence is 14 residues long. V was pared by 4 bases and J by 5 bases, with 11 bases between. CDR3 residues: CASSGLDPTGELFF. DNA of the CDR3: TGCGCCAGCAGTGGACTAGATCCGACCGGGGAGCTGTTTTTT.

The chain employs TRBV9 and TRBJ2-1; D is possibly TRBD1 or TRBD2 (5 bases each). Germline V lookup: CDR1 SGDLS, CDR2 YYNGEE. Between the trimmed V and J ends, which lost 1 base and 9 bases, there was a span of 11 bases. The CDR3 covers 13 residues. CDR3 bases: TGTGCCAGCAGCGTACAAATTGGGGGTGAGCAGTTCTTC. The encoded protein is CASSVQIGGEQFF.

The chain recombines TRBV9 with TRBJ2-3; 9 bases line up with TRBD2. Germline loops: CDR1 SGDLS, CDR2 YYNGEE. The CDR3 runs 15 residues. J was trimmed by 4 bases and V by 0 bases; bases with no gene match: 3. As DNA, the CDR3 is TGTGCCAGCAGCGTAGGCGGGGGGGCACCAGATACGCAGTATTTT. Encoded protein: CASSVGGGAPDTQYF.

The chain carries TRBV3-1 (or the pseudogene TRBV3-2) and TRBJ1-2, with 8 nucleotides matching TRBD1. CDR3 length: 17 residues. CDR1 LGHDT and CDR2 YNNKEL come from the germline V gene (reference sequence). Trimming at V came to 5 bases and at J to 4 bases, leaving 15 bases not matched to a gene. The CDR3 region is CASSERTGSLTSYGYTF. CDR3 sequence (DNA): TGTGCCAGCAGCGAACGGACAGGGTCCCTTACTAGCTATGGCTACACCTTC.

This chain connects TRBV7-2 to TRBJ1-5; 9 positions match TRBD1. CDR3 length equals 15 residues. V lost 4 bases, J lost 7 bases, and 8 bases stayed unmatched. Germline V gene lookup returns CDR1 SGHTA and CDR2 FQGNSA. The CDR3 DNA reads TGTGCCAGCAGCTCTATGACAGGGGGACGGCAGCCCCAGCATTTT. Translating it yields CASSSMTGGRQPQHF.

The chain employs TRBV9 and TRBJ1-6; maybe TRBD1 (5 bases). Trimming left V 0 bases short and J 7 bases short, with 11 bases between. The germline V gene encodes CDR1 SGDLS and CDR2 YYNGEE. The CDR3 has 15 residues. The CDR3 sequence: CASSVGQPGNSPLHF. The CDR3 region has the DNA TGTGCCAGCAGCGTAGGACAGCCGGGCAATTCACCCCTCCACTTT.

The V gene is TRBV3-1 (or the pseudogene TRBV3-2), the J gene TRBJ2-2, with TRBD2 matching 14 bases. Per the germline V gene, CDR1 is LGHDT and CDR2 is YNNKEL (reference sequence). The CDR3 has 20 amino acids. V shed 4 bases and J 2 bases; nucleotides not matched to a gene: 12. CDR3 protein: CASSPEYGTSGGHNTGELFF. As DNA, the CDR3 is TGTGCCAGCAGCCCAGAATACGGGACTAGCGGGGGTCACAACACCGGGGAGCTGTTTTTT.

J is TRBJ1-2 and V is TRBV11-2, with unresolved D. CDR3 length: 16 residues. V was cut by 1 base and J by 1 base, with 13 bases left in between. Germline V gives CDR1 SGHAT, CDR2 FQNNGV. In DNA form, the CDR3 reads TGTGCCAGCAGCTTAGGGTCCAGCAGCCTTAACTATGGCTACACCTTC. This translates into CASSLGSSSLNYGYTF. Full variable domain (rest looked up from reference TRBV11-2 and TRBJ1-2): EAGVAQSPRYKIIEKRQSVAFWCNPISGHATLYWYQQILGQGPKLLIQFQNNGVVDDSQLPKDRFSAERLKGVDSTLKIQPAKLEDSAVYLCASSLGSSSLNYGYTFGSGTRLTVV.

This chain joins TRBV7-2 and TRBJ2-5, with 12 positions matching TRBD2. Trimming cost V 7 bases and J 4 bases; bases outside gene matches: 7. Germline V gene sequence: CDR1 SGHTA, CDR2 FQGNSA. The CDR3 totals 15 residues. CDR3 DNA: TGTGCCAGCACCCCTAGCGGGGGGGAATTAGAGACCCAGTACTTC. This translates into CASTPSGGELETQYF.

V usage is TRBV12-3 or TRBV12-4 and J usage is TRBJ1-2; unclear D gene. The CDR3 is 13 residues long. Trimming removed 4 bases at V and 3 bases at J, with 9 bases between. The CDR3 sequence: CASSYSGDYGYTF. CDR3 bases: TGTGCCAGCAGTTACAGTGGGGACTATGGCTACACCTTC.

The CDR3 sequence: CASSLVGQGAYEQYV. The CDR3 DNA sequence: TGTGCCAGCAGCTTAGTGGGACAGGGAGCCTACGAGCAGTACGTC. This chain uses TRBV11-2 with TRBJ2-7; 9 nucleotides line up with TRBD1. Unmatched junction bases numbered 3, after V lost 1 base and J lost 2 bases. Germline CDR1 reads SGHAT; CDR2 reads FQNNGV. The CDR3 sequence is 15 residues long.

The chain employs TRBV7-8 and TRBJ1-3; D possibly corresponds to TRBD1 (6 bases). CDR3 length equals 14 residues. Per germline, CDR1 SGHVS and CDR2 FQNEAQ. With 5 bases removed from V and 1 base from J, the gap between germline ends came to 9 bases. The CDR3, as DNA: TGTGCCAGCAGCCAACAGGGATCTGGAAACACCATATATTTT. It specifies CASSQQGSGNTIYF.

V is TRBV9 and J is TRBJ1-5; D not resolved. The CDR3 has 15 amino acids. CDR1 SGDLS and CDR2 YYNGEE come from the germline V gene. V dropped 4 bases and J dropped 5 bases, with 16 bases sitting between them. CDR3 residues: CASSLSGGRDQPQHF. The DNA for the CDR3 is TGTGCCAGCAGCCTTTCAGGAGGGAGGGATCAGCCCCAGCATTTT.

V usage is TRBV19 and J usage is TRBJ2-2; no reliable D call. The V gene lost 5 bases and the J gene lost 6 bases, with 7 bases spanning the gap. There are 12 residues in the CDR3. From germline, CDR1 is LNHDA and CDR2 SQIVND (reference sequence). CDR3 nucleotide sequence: TGTGCCAGTAGTGTACGGGCCGGGGAGCTGTTTTTT. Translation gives CASSVRAGELFF.

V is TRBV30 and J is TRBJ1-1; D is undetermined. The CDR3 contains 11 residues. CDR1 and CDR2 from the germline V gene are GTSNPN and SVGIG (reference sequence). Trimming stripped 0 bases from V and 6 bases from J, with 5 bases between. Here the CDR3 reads CAWSVQSEAFF. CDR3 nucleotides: TGTGCCTGGAGTGTACAGTCTGAAGCTTTCTTT.

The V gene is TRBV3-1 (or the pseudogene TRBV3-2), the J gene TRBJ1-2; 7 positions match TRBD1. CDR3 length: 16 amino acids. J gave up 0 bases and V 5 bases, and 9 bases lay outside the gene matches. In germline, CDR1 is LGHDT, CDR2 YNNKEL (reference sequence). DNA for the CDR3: TGTGCCAGCAGCTGGGGACAGTATACCTCTAACTATGGCTACACCTTC. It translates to CASSWGQYTSNYGYTF.

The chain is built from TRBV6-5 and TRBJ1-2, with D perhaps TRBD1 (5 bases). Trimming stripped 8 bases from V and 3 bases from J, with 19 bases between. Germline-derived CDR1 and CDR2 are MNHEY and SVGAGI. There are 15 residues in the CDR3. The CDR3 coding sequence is TGTGCCAGCTCCCGGGACCCCCTTGGGGACTATGGCTACACCTTC. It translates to CASSRDPLGDYGYTF.

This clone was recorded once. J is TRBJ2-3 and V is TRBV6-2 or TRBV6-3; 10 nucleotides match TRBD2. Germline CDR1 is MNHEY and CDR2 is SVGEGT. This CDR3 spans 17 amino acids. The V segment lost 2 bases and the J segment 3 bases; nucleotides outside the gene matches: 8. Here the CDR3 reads CASSYRSGGGSTDTQYF. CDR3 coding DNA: TGTGCCAGCAGTTACAGGAGCGGGGGGGGCAGTACAGATACGCAGTATTTT.